This TCR beta chain was captured by sequencing in a study of blood T cell repertoires in COVID-19. Study details: Collection of acute and convalescent COVID-19 samples took place in the United States, Italy and Spain. T cells, B-cell-depleted T cells, or PBMCs supplied cDNA or gDNA.

CDR3 length equals 16 residues. Germline CDR1 reads SGHRS; CDR2 reads YFSETQ. V gave up 4 bases and J gave up 4 bases, with 15 bases separating them. Clones were sequenced by immunoSEQ multiplex PCR, and TCRdb holds only the in-frame ones, with some missing. Of 90,000 to 150,000 clones in the sample, over 75% were seen once. Specimen: peripheral blood. This TCR derives from a man older than 75 with acute or convalescent COVID-19. This chain connects TRBV5-1 to TRBJ1-6, with D possibly being TRBD1 (6 bases). Here the CDR3 DNA reads TGCGCCAGCAGCAATTTGGGGGCGGGTTATAATTCACCCCTCCACTTT. Translation: CASSNLGAGYNSPLHF.